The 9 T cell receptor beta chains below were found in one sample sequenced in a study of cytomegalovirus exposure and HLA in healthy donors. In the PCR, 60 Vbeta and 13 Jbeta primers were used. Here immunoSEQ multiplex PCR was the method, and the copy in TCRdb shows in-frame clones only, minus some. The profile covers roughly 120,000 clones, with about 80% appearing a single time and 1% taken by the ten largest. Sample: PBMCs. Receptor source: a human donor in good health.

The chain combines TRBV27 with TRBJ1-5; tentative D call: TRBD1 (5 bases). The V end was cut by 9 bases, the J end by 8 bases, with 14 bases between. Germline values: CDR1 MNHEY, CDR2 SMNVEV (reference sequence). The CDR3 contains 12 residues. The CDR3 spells CASGFGGEPQHF. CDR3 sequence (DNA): TGTGCCAGTGGGTTCGGAGGGGAGCCCCAGCATTTT.

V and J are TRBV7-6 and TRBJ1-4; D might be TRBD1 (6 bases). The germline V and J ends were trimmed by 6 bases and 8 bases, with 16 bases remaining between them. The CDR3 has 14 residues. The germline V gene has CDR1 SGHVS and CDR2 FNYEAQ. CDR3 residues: CASSYRAGFEKLFF. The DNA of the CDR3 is TGTGCCAGCAGTTACAGGGCGGGCTTCGAAAAACTGTTTTTT.

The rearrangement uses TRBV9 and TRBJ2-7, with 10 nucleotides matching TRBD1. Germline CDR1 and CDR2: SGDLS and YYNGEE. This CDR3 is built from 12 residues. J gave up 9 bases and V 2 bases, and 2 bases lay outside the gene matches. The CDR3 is CASSVDRGRQYF. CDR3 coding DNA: TGTGCCAGCAGCGTTGACAGGGGGCGGCAGTACTTC.

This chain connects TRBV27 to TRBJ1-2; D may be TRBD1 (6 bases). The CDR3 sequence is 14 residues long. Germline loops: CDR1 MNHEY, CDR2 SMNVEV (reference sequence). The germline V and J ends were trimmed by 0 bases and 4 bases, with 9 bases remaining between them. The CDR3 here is CASSLSSRGYGYTF. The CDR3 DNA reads TGTGCCAGCAGTTTATCCAGCAGGGGCTATGGCTACACCTTC.

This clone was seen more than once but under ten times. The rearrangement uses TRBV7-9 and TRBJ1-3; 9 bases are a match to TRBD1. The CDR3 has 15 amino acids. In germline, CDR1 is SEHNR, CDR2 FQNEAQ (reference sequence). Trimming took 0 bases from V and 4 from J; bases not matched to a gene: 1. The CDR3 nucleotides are TGTGCCAGCAGCTTAGCGGGACAGGGCGGAAACACCATATATTTT. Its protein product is CASSLAGQGGNTIYF.

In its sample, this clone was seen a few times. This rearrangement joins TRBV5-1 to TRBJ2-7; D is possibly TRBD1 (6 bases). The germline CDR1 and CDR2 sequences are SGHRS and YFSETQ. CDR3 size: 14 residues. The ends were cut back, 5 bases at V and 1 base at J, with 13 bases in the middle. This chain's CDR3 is CASRPGTSSYEQYF. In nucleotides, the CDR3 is TGCGCCAGCAGACCTGGGACAAGTTCCTACGAGCAGTACTTC.

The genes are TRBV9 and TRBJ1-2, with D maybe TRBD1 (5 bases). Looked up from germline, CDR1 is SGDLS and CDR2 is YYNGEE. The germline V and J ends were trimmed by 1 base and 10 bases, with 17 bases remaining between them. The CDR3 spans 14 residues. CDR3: CASSVKLGVLDYTF. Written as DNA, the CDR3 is TGTGCCAGCAGCGTAAAGTTAGGGGTTTTGGACTACACCTTC.

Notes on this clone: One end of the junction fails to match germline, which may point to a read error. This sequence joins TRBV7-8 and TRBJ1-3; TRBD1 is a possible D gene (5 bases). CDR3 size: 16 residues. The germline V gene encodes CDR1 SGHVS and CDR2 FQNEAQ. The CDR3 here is CASSLGGAQPGNAIYF. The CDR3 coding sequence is TGTGCCAGCAGCTTAGGTGGGGCCCAACCTGGAAACGCCATATATTTT. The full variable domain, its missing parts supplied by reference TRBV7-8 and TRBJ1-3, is GAGVSQSPRYKVAKRGQDVALRCDPISGHVSLFWYQQALGQGPEFLTYFQNEAQLDKSGLPSDRFFAERPEGSVSTLKIQRTQQEDSAVYLCASSLGGAQPGNAIYFGEGSWLTVV.

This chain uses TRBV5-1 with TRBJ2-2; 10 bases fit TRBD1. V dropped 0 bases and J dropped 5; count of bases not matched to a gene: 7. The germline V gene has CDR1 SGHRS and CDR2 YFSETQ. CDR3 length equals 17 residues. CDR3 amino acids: CASSLAALGQGTGELFF. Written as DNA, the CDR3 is TGCGCCAGCAGCTTGGCCGCTTTGGGACAGGGGACCGGGGAGCTGTTTTTT.